What follows is one TCR beta chain and its context. Original handling: Amplification of reference gene primers was used by the study to estimate nucleated cell counts. Sequencing was performed with immunoSEQ multiplex PCR; in TCRdb, only in-frame clones are kept and a portion is missing. V and J calls and clone size are copied from that table; D and trimming were computed from the DNA. The sample contains 450,000 or so clones, 80% to 90% of which appear only once. This record comes from a study of blood T cell repertoires in COVID-19. Study-level information: The United States, Italy and Spain supplied acute and convalescent COVID-19 samples. The analysed material was cDNA or gDNA that came from T cells, B-cell-depleted T cells, or PBMCs.

The germline V and J ends were trimmed by 6 bases and 5 bases, with 13 bases remaining between them. CDR3 length equals 13 residues. CDR1 is SGHAT and CDR2 is FQNNGV in the germline V gene. During active infection, Seattle patients enrolled and were then monitored through disease. The V and J genes are TRBV11-2 and TRBJ2-5, with a tentative D call TRBD1 (6 bases). This clonotype was sampled from a man aged 18 to 30 with COVID-19, enrolled during active disease. The material sequenced was peripheral blood. CDR3 loop: CASRPLGAETQYF. The CDR3 nucleotides read TGTGCCAGCAGGCCCCTGGGGGCGGAGACCCAGTACTTC.